The 14 T cell receptor beta chains below were found in one sample sequenced in a study of T cells in Graves' hyperthyroidism and ophthalmopathy. Amplification of TCR beta CDR3 regions was performed using RNA transcripts as template. HTBI primers drove first-round RT-PCR of the TCR CDR3. From the multiplex PCR reads, TCRdb called clonotypes with MiXCR, one entry per CDR3 protein. The table lists some 570,000 distinct CDR3 sequences, 12% to 15% of them singletons. Specimen: blood. These receptors were obtained from a woman aged 18-29 years with Graves' ophthalmopathy.

This clonotype showed up many times. The chain combines TRBV7-8 with TRBJ2-1; D is tentatively TRBD1 or TRBD2 (5 bases each). The CDR3 totals 16 residues. Germline loops: CDR1 SGHVS, CDR2 FQNEAQ. Trimming shortened V by 4 bases and J by 3 bases, and 16 bases separated the two germline ends. CDR3 in amino acids: CASSSKRDLHYNEQFF. DNA for the CDR3: TGTGCCAGCAGCTCCAAACGGGACCTACACTACAATGAGCAGTTCTTC.

This clonotype has at least ten counts. The genes are TRBV27 and TRBJ1-1; 8 nucleotides agree with TRBD1. V was pared by 6 bases and J by 5 bases, with 11 bases of the junction left unmatched. Germline CDR1 MNHEY, CDR2 SMNVEV (reference sequence). CDR3 size: 15 residues. The CDR3 region has the DNA TGTGCCAGCAGGAGTATCTACAGGGGGTGGACTGAAGCTTTCTTT. It yields the protein CASRSIYRGWTEAFF.

Many counts were recorded for this clonotype. This rearrangement joins TRBV27 to TRBJ1-2, with 7 bases matching TRBD1. V shed 5 bases and J 8 bases; nucleotides not matched to a gene: 8. CDR1 MNHEY and CDR2 SMNVEV come from the germline V gene (reference sequence). The CDR3 is made up of 13 amino acids. In DNA form, the CDR3 reads TGTGCCAGCAGTACCTGGACAGGTGGGGGCTACACCTTC. Protein: CASSTWTGGGYTF.

This clonotype has at least ten counts. The rearrangement joins TRBV28 to TRBJ2-2; perhaps D is TRBD1 or TRBD2 (5 bases each). Trimming took 7 bases from V and 4 from J, leaving 16 bases between them. The CDR3 spans 15 residues. Germline lookup yields CDR1 MDHEN and CDR2 SYDVKM. CDR3 in amino acids: CASTEGRLSTGELFF. The DNA for the CDR3 is TGTGCCAGCACCGAGGGGCGTTTGAGCACCGGGGAGCTGTTTTTT.

This clonotype showed up many times. The V and J genes are TRBV3-1 and TRBJ1-1, with a tentative D call TRBD1 (5 bases). This CDR3 has 13 residues. Trimming removed 0 bases from V and 10 bases from J, with 12 bases in between. The germline V gene has CDR1 LGHDT and CDR2 YNNKEL (reference sequence). CDR3 sequence: CASSQDARVGAFF. In DNA form, the CDR3 reads TGTGCCAGCAGCCAAGATGCCAGGGTGGGAGCTTTCTTT.

Ten or more counts support this clonotype. This chain joins TRBV2 and TRBJ1-3, with unresolved D. Per germline, CDR1 SNHLY and CDR2 FYNNEI. The CDR3 loop spans 16 amino acids. Trimming shortened V by 6 bases and J by 5 bases, and 20 bases separated the two germline ends. The CDR3 DNA follows: TGTGCCAGCAGCGGAACTGGGATTCGCCCAAGAAACACCATATATTTT. Protein product: CASSGTGIRPRNTIYF.

This clonotype was seen ten or more times. The chain recombines TRBV11-3 with TRBJ2-2; the D is unclear. Germline CDR1 is SGHNT and CDR2 is YENEEA. The CDR3 length is 12 residues. The V end was cut by 5 bases, the J end by 6 bases, with 7 bases between. CDR3 bases: TGTGCCAGCAGCAACCCCCCCGGGGAGCTGTTTTTT. Protein: CASSNPPGELFF.

This clonotype was seen ten or more times. The CDR3 loop reads CASSLRRTNEKLFF. CDR3 coding DNA: TGTGCCAGCAGTTTAAGAAGAACTAATGAAAAACTGTTTTTT. The chain is built from TRBV28 and TRBJ1-4; no clear D gene. The ends were cut back, 2 bases at V and 1 base at J, with 5 bases in the middle. Germline V lookup: CDR1 MDHEN, CDR2 SYDVKM. The CDR3 extends over 14 amino acids.

This clonotype has ten or more counts. The chain combines TRBV15 with TRBJ1-1, with 7 bases lining up with TRBD1. Unmatched junction bases numbered 7, after V lost 1 base and J lost 5 bases. The CDR3 consists of 15 residues. The germline V gene has CDR1 LNHNV and CDR2 YYDKDF (reference sequence). CDR3 sequence: CATSRVTTGRTEAFF. The CDR3 coding sequence is TGTGCCACCAGCAGAGTGACGACAGGGAGGACTGAAGCTTTCTTT.

This clonotype was picked up a small number of times. The J gene is TRBJ2-2, the V gene TRBV29-1, with 8 bases identical to TRBD1. Germline values: CDR1 SQVTM, CDR2 ANQGSEA. CDR3 length equals 16 residues. J gave up 6 bases and V 3 bases, and 12 bases lay outside the gene matches. The chain's CDR3 is CSVETGDASFAGELFF. The CDR3 region has the DNA TGCAGCGTTGAGACAGGGGATGCTTCATTCGCCGGGGAGCTGTTTTTT.

The gene calls are TRBV18 and TRBJ2-7; 8 bases map to TRBD2. V gave up 1 base and J gave up 5 bases; unmatched junction bases: 4. This CDR3 is built from 14 residues. The V gene's germline CDR1 is KGHSH and CDR2 LQKENI. The CDR3 nucleotides are TGTGCCAGCTCACCACAGCGGGAGTTCCACGAGCAGTACTTC. Its protein is CASSPQREFHEQYF.

This clonotype was detected only once. In DNA, the CDR3 is TGTGCCAGCAGTTACGATGAGGTAGCGGGGTACGGGAATACGCAGTATTTT. Encoded protein: CASSYDEVAGYGNTQYF. V gene TRBV6-2 or TRBV6-3 combines with J gene TRBJ2-3, with 8 bases lining up with TRBD2. Germline values: CDR1 MNHEY, CDR2 SVGEGT. This CDR3 has 17 residues. Trimming took 2 bases from V and 7 from J; bases not matched to a gene: 14.

This clonotype has at least ten counts. The chain is built from TRBV20-1 and TRBJ2-1; the match to TRBD2 covers 12 bases. CDR1 and CDR2 from the germline V gene are DFQATT and SNEGSKA (reference sequence). The length of the CDR3 is 14 residues. Trimming took 8 bases from V and 4 from J; bases not matched to a gene: 6. The CDR3 reads CSLTSGRVYNEQFF. The CDR3 DNA reads as TGCAGTCTGACTAGCGGGAGAGTGTACAATGAGCAGTTCTTC.

Ten or more counts support this clonotype. The chain joins TRBV28 to TRBJ2-5, with 12 bases lining up with TRBD2. Per germline, CDR1 MDHEN and CDR2 SYDVKM. This CDR3 has 17 residues. V lost 3 bases to trimming and J lost 1 base; unmatched junction nucleotides: 6. CDR3 sequence: CASSFFPTSGSQETQYF. For the CDR3, the DNA is TGTGCCAGCAGTTTTTTCCCGACTAGCGGGAGCCAAGAGACCCAGTACTTC. The variable domain in full, completed from reference TRBV28 and TRBJ2-5, reads DVKVTQSSRYLVKRTGEKVFLECVQDMDHENMFWYRQDPGLGLRLIYFSYDVKMKEKGDIPEGYSVSREKKERFSLILESASTNQTSMYLCASSFFPTSGSQETQYFGPGTRLLVL.